Presented here are 8 T cell receptor beta chains from one specimen sequenced in a study of blood T cell repertoires in COVID-19. Clones were sequenced by immunoSEQ multiplex PCR, and TCRdb holds only the in-frame ones, with some missing. The sample has roughly 190,000 clones, approximately 80% seen once; the top ten hold roughly 7.8%. The source material was peripheral blood. All receptors come from a woman aged 50 to 60 with active or convalescent COVID-19.

The chain links TRBV19 to TRBJ2-5, with D unclear. There are 13 residues in the CDR3. Trimming took off 1 base at V and 2 bases at J, with 5 bases between the two ends. The germline CDR1 and CDR2 sequences are LNHDA and SQIVND (reference sequence). CDR3 protein: CASSIAKQETQYF. In nucleotides, the CDR3 is TGTGCCAGTAGTATAGCTAAGCAAGAGACCCAGTACTTC.

The chain uses TRBV4-1 and TRBJ1-6; D may be TRBD1 (5 bases). The CDR3 length is 16 residues. V lost 0 bases and J lost 5, with 11 bases in between. Per germline, CDR1 MGHRA and CDR2 YSYEKL. The CDR3 region has the DNA TGCGCCAGCAGCCAAGAAGGCAGGGCGGATAATTCACCCCTCCACTTT. Translating it yields CASSQEGRADNSPLHF.

This clone was picked up one time. In DNA form, the CDR3 reads TGTGCCAGCAGCTTAGATACAGGGGCCACTGAAGCTTTCTTT. Its protein product is CASSLDTGATEAFF. The chain joins TRBV7-2 to TRBJ1-1, with 7 bases lining up with TRBD1. J lost 4 bases, V lost 1 base, and 3 bases had no gene match. The CDR3 extends over 14 amino acids. Per the germline V gene, CDR1 is SGHTA and CDR2 is FQGNSA.

The genes are TRBV6-2 or TRBV6-3 and TRBJ2-1; no clear D gene. The length of the CDR3 is 13 residues. Germline CDR1 is MNHEY and CDR2 is SVGEGT. Trimming took off 5 bases at V and 4 bases at J, with 9 bases between the two ends. The CDR3 nucleotides are TGTGCCAGCAGTGTCCAACAGTACAATGAGCAGTTCTTC. Encoded protein: CASSVQQYNEQFF.

The chain combines TRBV5-1 with TRBJ2-6; D perhaps matches TRBD1 (5 bases). Germline loops: CDR1 SGHRS, CDR2 YFSETQ. V gave up 2 bases and J gave up 2 bases, with 11 bases separating them. The CDR3 sequence is 16 residues long. Written as DNA, the CDR3 is TGCGCCAGCAGCTTCCCGGACACGGCTGGGGCCAACGTCCTGACTTTC. Amino acids: CASSFPDTAGANVLTF.

The chain carries TRBV28 and TRBJ1-4; possibly TRBD1 for D (5 bases). The germline V and J ends were trimmed by 7 bases and 4 bases, with 16 bases remaining between them. This CDR3 has 15 amino acids. Germline V CDR1 and CDR2: MDHEN, SYDVKM. This CDR3 is CASNTKTDRNEKLFF. The CDR3 DNA is TGTGCCAGCAATACCAAGACAGACCGTAATGAAAAACTGTTTTTT.

J is TRBJ2-1 and V is TRBV6-6; 11 bases agree with TRBD2. The CDR3 length is 17 residues. V was clipped by 5 bases and J by 6 bases; unmatched bases: 12. The germline gives CDR1 MNHNY, CDR2 SVGAGI (reference sequence). The CDR3 DNA is TGTGCCAGCAGTCCTTCCTTGACTAGCGGGGCGTCCAATGAGCAGTTCTTC. Translation gives CASSPSLTSGASNEQFF.

The rearrangement uses TRBV6-5 and TRBJ2-5; TRBD1 agrees at 8 bases. The CDR3 contains 14 residues. Trimming removed 4 bases from V and 4 bases from J; junction bases left unmatched: 5. The germline V gene encodes CDR1 MNHEY and CDR2 SVGAGI. The CDR3 spells CASSLRTGRETQYF. CDR3 in DNA: TGTGCCAGCAGTTTAAGGACAGGGAGAGAGACCCAGTACTTC.